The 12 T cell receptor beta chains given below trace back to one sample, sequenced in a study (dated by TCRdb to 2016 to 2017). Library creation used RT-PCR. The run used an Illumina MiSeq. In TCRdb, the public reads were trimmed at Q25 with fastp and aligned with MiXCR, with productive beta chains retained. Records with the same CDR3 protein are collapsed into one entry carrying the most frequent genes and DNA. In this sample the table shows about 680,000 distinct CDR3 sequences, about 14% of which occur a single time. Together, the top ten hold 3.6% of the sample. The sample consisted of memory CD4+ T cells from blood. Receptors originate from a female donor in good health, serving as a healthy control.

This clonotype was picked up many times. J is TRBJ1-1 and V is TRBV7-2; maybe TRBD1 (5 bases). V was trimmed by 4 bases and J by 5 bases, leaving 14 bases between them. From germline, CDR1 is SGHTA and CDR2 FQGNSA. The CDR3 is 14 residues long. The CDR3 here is CASSSGWGSTEAFF. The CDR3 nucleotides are TGTGCCAGCAGCTCTGGTTGGGGGTCTACTGAAGCTTTCTTT.

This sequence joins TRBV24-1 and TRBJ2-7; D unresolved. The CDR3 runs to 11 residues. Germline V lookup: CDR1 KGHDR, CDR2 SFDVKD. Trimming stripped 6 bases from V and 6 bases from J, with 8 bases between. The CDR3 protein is CATSLNTEQYF. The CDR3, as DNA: TGTGCCACCAGTTTAAACACCGAGCAGTACTTC.

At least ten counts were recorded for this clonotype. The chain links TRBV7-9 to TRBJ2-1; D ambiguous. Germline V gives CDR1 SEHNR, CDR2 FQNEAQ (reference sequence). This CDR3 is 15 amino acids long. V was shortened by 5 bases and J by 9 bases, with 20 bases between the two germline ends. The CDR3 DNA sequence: TGTGCCAGCAGCGAGCCGGGTAAACTCGACGGTGAGCAGTTCTTC. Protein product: CASSEPGKLDGEQFF.

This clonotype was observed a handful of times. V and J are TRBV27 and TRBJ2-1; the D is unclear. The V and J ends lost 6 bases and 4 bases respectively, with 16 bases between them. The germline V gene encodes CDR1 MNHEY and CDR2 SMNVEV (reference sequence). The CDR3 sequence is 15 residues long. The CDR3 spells CASSPLPLIYNEQFF. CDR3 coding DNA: TGTGCCAGCAGCCCACTCCCTTTAATTTACAATGAGCAGTTCTTC.

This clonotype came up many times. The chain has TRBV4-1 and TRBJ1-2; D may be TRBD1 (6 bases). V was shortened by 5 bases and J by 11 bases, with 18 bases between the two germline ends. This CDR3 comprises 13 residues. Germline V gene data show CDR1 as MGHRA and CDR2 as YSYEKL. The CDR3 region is CASSETDSLGYTF. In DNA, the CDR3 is TGCGCCAGCAGCGAAACGGACAGTCTTGGTTACACCTTC.

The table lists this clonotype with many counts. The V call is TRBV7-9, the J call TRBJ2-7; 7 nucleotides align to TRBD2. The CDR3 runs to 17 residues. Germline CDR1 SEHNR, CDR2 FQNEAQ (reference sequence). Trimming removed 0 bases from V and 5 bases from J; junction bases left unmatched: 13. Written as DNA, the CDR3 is TGTGCCAGCAGCTTAGCGTTTAGGGCGGGAGTATTGGACGAGCAGTACTTC. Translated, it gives CASSLAFRAGVLDEQYF. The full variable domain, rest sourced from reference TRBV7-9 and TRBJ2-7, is DTGVSQNPRHKITKRGQNVTFRCDPISEHNRLYWYRQTLGQGPEFLTYFQNEAQLEKSRLLSDRFSAERPKGSFSTLEIQRTEQGDSAMYLCASSLAFRAGVLDEQYFGPGTRLTVT.

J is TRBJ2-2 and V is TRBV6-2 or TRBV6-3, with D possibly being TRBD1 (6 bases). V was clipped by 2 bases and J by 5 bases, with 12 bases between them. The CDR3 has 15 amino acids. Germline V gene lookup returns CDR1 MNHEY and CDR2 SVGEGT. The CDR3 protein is CASSYGQGWTGELFF. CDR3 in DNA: TGTGCCAGCAGTTACGGGCAGGGGTGGACCGGGGAGCTGTTTTTT.

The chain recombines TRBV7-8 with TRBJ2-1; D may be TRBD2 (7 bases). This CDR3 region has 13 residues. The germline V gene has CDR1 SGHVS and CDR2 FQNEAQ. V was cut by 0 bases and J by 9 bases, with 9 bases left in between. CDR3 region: CASSLAGGREQFF. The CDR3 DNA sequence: TGTGCCAGCAGCTTAGCGGGGGGGCGTGAGCAGTTCTTC.

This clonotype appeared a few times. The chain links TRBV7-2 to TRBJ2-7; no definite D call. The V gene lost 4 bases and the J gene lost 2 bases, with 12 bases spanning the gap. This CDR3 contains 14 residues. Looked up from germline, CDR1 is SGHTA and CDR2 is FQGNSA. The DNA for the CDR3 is TGTGCCAGCAGCTCTCGGCCCTTAGCCTACGAGCAGTACTTC. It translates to CASSSRPLAYEQYF.

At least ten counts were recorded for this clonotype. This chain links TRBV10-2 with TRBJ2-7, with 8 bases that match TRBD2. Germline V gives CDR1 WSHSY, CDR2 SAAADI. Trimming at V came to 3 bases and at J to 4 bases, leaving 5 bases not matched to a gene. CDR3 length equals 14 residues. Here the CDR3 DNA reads TGCGCCAGCAGTGAACCCAGCGGGAGTTACGAGCAGTACTTC. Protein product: CASSEPSGSYEQYF.

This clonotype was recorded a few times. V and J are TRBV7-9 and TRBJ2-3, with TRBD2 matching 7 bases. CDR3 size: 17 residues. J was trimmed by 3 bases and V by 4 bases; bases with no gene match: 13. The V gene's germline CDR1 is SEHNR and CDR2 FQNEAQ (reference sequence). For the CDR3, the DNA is TGTGCCAGCAGCTCCTCAGGGAGGGCCTTGTGGACAGATACGCAGTATTTT. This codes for CASSSSGRALWTDTQYF.

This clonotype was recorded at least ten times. The CDR3 DNA reads TGTGCCATCACTCCAGGGCATGGCTACACCTTC. This codes for CAITPGHGYTF. The chain couples TRBV10-3 to TRBJ1-2; possible D gene TRBD1, 5 bases. There are 11 residues in the CDR3. Germline V gene lookup returns CDR1 ENHRY and CDR2 SYGVKD. V was shortened by 7 bases and J by 6 bases, with 9 bases between the two germline ends.